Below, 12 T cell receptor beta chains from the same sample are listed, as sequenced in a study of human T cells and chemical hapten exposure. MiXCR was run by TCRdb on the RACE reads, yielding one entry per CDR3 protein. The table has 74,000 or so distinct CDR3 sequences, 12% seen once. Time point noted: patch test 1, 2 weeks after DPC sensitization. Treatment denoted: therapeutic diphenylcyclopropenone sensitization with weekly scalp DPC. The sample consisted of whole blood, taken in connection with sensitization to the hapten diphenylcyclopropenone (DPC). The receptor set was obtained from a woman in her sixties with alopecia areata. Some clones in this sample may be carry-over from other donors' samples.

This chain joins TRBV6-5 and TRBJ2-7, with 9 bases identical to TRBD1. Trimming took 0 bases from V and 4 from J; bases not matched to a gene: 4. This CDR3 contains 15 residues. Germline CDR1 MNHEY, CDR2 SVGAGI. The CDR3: CASSYSTGGGYEQYF. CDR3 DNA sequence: TGTGCCAGCAGTTACTCAACAGGGGGCGGGTACGAGCAGTACTTC.

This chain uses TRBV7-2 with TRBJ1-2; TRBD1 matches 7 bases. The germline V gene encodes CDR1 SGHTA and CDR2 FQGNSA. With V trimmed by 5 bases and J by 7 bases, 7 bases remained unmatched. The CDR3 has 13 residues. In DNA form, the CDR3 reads TGTGCCAGCAGCCCAAACAGGGGCGGTGGCTACACCTTC. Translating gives CASSPNRGGGYTF.

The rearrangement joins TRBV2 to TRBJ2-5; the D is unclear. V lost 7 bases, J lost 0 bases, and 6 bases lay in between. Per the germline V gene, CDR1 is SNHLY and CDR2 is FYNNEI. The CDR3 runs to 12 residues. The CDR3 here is CASTRHQETQYF. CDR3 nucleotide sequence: TGTGCCAGCACGAGGCACCAAGAGACCCAGTACTTC.

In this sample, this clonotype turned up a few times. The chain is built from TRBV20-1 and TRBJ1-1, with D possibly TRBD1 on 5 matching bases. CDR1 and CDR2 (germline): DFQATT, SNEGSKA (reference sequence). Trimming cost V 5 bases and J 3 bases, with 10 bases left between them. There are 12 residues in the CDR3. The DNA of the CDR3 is TGCAGTGCTGTTGGAGGGGACACTGAAGCTTTCTTT. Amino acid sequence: CSAVGGDTEAFF.

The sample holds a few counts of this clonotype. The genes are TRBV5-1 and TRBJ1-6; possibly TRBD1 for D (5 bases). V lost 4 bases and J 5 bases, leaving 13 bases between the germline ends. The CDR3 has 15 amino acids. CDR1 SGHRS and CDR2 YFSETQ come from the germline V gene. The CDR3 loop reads CASSRGTDDNSPLHF. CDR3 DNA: TGCGCCAGCAGCCGCGGGACGGATGATAATTCACCCCTCCACTTT. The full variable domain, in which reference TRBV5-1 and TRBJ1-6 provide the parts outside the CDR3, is KAGVTQTPRYLIKTRGQQVTLSCSPISGHRSVSWYQQTPGQGLQFLFEYFSETQRNKGNFPGRFSGRQFSNSRSEMNVSTLELGDSALYLCASSRGTDDNSPLHFGNGTRLTVT.

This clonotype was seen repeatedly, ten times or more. The CDR3 sequence is CASSLLGVRSNQPQHF. The CDR3 bases are TGTGCCAGCAGCTTATTGGGGGTGAGAAGCAATCAGCCCCAGCATTTT. The chain employs TRBV7-8 and TRBJ1-5, with a possible D match to TRBD1 (5 bases). Trimming stripped 2 bases from V and 1 base from J, with 12 bases between. CDR3 size: 16 residues. The V gene's germline CDR1 is SGHVS and CDR2 FQNEAQ.

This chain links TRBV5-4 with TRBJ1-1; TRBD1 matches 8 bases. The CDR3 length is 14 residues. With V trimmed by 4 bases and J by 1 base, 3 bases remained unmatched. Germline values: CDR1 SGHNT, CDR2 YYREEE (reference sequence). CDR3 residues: CASSRDRPNTEAFF. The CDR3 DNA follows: TGTGCCAGCAGCCGGGACAGGCCGAACACTGAAGCTTTCTTT.

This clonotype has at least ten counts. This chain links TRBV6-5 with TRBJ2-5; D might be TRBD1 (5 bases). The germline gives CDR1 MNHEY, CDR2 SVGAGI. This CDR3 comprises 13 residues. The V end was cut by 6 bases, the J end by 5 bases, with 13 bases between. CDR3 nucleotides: TGTGCCAGCAGCATCACAGGAACGGAGACCCAGTACTTC. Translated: CASSITGTETQYF.

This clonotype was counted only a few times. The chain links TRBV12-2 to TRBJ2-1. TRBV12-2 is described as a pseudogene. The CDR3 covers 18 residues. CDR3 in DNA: TGTGCAAGTCGCTTAGTCTGGTGGAGAGAAGGCTCCTACAATGAGCAGTTCTTC. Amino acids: CASRLVWWREGSYNEQFF.

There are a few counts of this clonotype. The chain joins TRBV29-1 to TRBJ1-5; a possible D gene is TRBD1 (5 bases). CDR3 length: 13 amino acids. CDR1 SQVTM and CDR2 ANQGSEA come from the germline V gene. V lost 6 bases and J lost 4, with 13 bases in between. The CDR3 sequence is CSVAGTPNQPQHF. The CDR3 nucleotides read TGCAGCGTGGCCGGGACTCCTAATCAGCCCCAGCATTTT.

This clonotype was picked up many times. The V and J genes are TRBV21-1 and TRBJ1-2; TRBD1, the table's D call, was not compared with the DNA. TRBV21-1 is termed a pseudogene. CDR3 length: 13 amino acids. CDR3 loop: CASIAQVGYGYTF. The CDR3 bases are TGTGCCAGCATCGCCCAGGTGGGCTATGGCTACACCTTC.

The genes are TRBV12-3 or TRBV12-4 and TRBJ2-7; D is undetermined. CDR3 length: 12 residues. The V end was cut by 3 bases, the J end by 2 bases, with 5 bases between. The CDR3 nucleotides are TGTGCCAGCAGTTTCGGCGCCTACGAGCAGTACTTC. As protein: CASSFGAYEQYF.